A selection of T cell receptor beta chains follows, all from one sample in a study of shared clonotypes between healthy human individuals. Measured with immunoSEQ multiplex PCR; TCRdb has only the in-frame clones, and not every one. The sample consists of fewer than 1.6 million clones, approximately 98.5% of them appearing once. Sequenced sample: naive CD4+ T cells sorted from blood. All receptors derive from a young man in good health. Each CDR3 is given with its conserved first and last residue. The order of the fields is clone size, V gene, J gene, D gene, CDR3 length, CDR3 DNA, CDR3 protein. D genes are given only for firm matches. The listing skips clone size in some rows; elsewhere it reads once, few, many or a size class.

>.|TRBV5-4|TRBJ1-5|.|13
TGTGCCAGCAGCTGGGGCCTTGCACAGCCCCAGCATTTT
CASSWGLAQPQHF
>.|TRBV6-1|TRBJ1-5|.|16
TGTGCCAGCAGTGAATGGCGCGGGGTAAGAGATCAGCCCCAGCATTTT
CASSEWRGVRDQPQHF
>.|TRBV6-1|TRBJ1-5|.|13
TGTGCCAGCAGGAGGGAAAGGGTTCAGCCCCAGCATTTT
CASRRERVQPQHF
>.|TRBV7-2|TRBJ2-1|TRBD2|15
TGTGCCAGCAGCCCGCCGGGACTAGAGTACAATGAGCAGTTCTTC
CASSPPGLEYNEQFF
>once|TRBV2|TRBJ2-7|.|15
TGTGCCAGCACCGCCGTGGGCATCAACTCCTACGAGCAGTACTTC
CASTAVGINSYEQYF
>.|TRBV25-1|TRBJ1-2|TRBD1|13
TGTGCCACCCGACAGGGACCTTTGGATGGCTACACCTTC
CATRQGPLDGYTF
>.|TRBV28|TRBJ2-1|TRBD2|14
TGTGCCAGCAGTTTAATGGCGGGAGTAAATGAGCAGTTCTTC
CASSLMAGVNEQFF
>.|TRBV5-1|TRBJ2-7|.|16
TGCGCCAGCAGCTTCGGCTTTCGGGGACTGGGGTACGAGCAGTACTTC
CASSFGFRGLGYEQYF
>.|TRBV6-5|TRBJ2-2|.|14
TGTGCCAGCAGAGGTTTGTGGAACACCGGGGAGCTGTTTTTT
CASRGLWNTGELFF
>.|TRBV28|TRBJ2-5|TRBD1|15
TGTGCCAGCGGGTTACATCAGGGGGCAAGGGAGACCCAGTACTTC
CASGLHQGARETQYF
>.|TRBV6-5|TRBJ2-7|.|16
TGTGCCAGCAGTTACTCTCGCAGTCAGGGTGTTGGGGAGCAGTACTTC
CASSYSRSQGVGEQYF
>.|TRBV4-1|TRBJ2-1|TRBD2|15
TGCGCCAGCAGCTACAATAGCGGGAGTCTCAATGAGCAGTTCTTC
CASSYNSGSLNEQFF
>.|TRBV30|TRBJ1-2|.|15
TGTGCCTGGAGTCAAGGGGCAGCTCAAAGCTATGGCTACACCTTC
CAWSQGAAQSYGYTF
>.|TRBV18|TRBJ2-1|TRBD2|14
TGTGCCAGCTCAGTGGCTAGCGGGAGAAGTGAGCAGTTCTTC
CASSVASGRSEQFF
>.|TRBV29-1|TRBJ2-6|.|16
TGCAGCGTTGAAGATGCAGAACTCTCTGGGGCCAACGTCCTGACTTTC
CSVEDAELSGANVLTF
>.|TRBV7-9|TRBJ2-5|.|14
TGTGCCAGCAGAGGAGGGCAGTATCAAGAGACCCAGTACTTC
CASRGGQYQETQYF
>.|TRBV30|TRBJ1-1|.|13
TGTGCCTGGCAGGACACTCGAAACACTGAAGCTTTCTTT
CAWQDTRNTEAFF
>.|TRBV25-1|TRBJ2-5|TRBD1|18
TGTGCCAGCAGTGAATATACCGGGACAGGGAGCCGACAAGAGACCCAGTACTTC
CASSEYTGTGSRQETQYF
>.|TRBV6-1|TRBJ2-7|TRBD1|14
TGTGCCAGCAGTCTGGGACAGGGGTTGTACGAGCAGTACTTC
CASSLGQGLYEQYF
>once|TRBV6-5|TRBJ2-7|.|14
TGTGCCAGCAGTGATCGGCCACCTCCCTACGAGCAGTACTTC
CASSDRPPPYEQYF
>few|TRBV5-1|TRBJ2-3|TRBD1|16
TGCGCCAGCAGCTTGGGACAGGGAAGTTTCACAGATACGCAGTATTTT
CASSLGQGSFTDTQYF
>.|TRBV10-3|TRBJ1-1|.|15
TGTGCCATCACCTCATCGTCGGCAGTGAACACTGAAGCTTTCTTT
CAITSSSAVNTEAFF
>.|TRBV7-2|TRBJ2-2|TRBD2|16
TGTGCCAGCAGCTTAGCGGGCGGGAGCGTCACCGGGGAGCTGTTTTTT
CASSLAGGSVTGELFF
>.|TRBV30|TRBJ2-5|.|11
TGTGCCTGGGGGGGACGAGAGACCCAGTACTTC
CAWGGRETQYF
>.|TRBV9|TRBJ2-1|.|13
TGTGCCAGCAGCATTCACGGCGGCAATGAGCAGTTCTTC
CASSIHGGNEQFF
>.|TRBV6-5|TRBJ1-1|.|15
TGTGCCAGCAGGGGCGGGAGTTACATGAACACTGAAGCTTTCTTT
CASRGGSYMNTEAFF
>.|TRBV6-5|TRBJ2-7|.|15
TGCGCCAGCAGTTACTCGAGGACAGTTTCCTACGAGCAGTACTTC
CASSYSRTVSYEQYF
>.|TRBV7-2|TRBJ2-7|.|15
TGTGCCAGCAGCGCACGGGAGAGGGGGTCCTACGAGCAGTACTTC
CASSARERGSYEQYF
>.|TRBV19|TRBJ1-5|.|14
TGTGCCAGTCATGGGCTAGCGTGGGGAGAGCCCCAGCATTTT
CASHGLAWGEPQHF
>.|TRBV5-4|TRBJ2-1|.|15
TGTGCCAGCAGCTTGGCCAGGGGAGGGCTCAATGAGCAGTTCTTC
CASSLARGGLNEQFF
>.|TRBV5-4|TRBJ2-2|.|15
TGTGCCAGCAGCGTAACCGAGGGGGGATTCGGGGAGCTGTTTTTT
CASSVTEGGFGELFF
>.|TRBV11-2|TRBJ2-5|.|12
TGTGCCAGCAGCTTTGGTCAAGAGACCCAGTACTTC
CASSFGQETQYF
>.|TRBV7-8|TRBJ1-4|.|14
TGTGCCAGCAGCGATCCGTCGTCGAATGAAAAACTGTTTTTT
CASSDPSSNEKLFF
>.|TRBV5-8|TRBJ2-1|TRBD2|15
TGTGCCAGCAGCTTGGGGGCTAGCGGGAGTGATGAGCAGTTCTTC
CASSLGASGSDEQFF
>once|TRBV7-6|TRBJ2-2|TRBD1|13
TGTGCCAGCACGACAGGGATCACCGGGGAGCTGTTTTTT
CASTTGITGELFF
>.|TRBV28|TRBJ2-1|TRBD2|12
TGTGCCAGCAGTTTATCCGCGGGGGGGTTAGTCTTC
CASSLSAGGLVF
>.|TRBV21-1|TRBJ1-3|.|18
TGTGCCAGCAGCAAAACGAGGCGCAAGGGAATCTCTGGAAACACCATATATTTT
CASSKTRRKGISGNTIYF
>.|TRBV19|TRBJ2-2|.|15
TGTGCCAGTAGTATAATCGTTGGAGTGGCCGGGGAGCTGTTTTTT
CASSIIVGVAGELFF
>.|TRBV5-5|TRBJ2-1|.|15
TGTGCCAGCAGCTTGGTTGTAGGGAGCTACAATGAGCAGTTCTTC
CASSLVVGSYNEQFF
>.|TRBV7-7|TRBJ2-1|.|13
TGTGCCAGCAGCTTGAGCGACAACAATGAGCAGTTCTTC
CASSLSDNNEQFF
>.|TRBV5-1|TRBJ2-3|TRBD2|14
TGCGCCAGCAGCTCGGGACTAGCGGAGAATACGCAGTATTTT
CASSSGLAENTQYF
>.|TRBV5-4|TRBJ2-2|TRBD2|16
TGTGCCAGCAGCGTCGGACTAGCCGTGGATACCGGGGAGCTGTTTTTT
CASSVGLAVDTGELFF
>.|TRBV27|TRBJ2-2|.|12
TGTGCCAGCAGCCGGGACACCGGGGAGCTGTTTTTT
CASSRDTGELFF